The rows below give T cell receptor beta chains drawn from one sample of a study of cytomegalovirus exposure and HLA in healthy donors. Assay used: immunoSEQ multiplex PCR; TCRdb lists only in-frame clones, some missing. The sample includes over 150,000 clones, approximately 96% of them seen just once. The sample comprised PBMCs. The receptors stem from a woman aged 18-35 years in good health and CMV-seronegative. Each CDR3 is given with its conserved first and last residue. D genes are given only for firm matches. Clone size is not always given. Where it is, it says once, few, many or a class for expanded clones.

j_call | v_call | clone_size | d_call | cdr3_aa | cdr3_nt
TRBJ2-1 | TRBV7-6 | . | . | CASSLVSALVYNEQFF | TGTGCCAGCAGCTTAGTCTCGGCTCTAGTTTACAATGAGCAGTTCTTC
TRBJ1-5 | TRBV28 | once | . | CASSWAGNQPQHF | TGTGCCAGCAGCTGGGCGGGGAATCAGCCCCAGCATTTT
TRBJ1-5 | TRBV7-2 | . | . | CASSLSGRQGQPQHF | TGTGCCAGCAGCTTAAGTGGTCGGCAGGGCCAGCCCCAGCATTTT
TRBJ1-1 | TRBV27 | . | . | CASSPGAMNTEAFF | TGTGCCAGCAGTCCAGGGGCCATGAACACTGAAGCTTTCTTT
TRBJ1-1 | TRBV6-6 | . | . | CASSYGLTEAFF | TGTGCCAGCAGTTACGGCCTCACTGAAGCTTTCTTT
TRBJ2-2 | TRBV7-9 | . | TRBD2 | CASSSSLAGGPIGELFF | TGTGCCAGCAGCTCCTCATTAGCGGGGGGGCCGATCGGGGAGCTGTTTTTT
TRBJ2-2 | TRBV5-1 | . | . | CASSLQANTGELFF | TGCGCCAGCAGCTTGCAGGCGAACACCGGGGAGCTGTTTTTT
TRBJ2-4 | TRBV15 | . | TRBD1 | CATSREQGAFGNIQYF | TGTGCCACCAGCAGGGAACAGGGGGCTTTTGGAAACATTCAGTACTTC
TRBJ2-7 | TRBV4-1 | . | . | CASSQDLGDSYEQYF | TGCGCCAGCAGCCAAGATCTAGGAGATTCCTACGAGCAGTACTTC
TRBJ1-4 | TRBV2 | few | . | CASSRGTNEKLFF | TGTGCCAGCAGCCGGGGGACTAATGAAAAACTGTTTTTT
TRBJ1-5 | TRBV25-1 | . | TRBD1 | CVALGTGWGNQPQHF | TGTGTCGCACTCGGGACAGGGTGGGGCAATCAGCCCCAGCATTTT
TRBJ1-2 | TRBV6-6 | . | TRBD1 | CASSYESNRGYYGYTF | TGTGCCAGCAGTTACGAAAGCAACAGGGGTTACTATGGCTACACCTTC
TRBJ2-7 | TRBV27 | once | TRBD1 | CASSFSTGGYEQYF | TGTGCCAGCAGTTTTTCCACAGGGGGCTACGAGCAGTACTTC
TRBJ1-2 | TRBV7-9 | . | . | CASSLVKGANYGYTF | TGTGCCAGCAGCTTAGTGAAGGGGGCTAACTATGGCTACACCTTC
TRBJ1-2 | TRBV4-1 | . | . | CASSHATGVDGYTF | TGCGCCAGCAGCCACGCGACGGGGGTAGACGGCTACACCTTC
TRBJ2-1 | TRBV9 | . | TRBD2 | CASSVLPGLGRYNEQFF | TGTGCCAGCAGCGTCCTACCAGGACTAGGCCGATACAATGAGCAGTTCTTC
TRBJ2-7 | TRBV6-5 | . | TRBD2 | CASSRGVAGHYEQYF | TGTGCCAGCAGCCGGGGGGTAGCGGGGCACTACGAGCAGTACTTC
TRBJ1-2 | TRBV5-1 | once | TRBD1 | CASSLATGGGYGYTF | TGCGCCAGCAGCTTGGCCACAGGGGGTGGCTATGGCTACACCTTC
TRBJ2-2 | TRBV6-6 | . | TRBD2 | CASSGLAGTTGELFF | TGTGCCAGCAGTGGACTAGCGGGGACCACCGGGGAGCTGTTTTTT
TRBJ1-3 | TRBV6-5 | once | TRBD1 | CASSSTGGGGNTIYF | TGTGCCAGCAGTTCCACAGGGGGGGGTGGAAACACCATATATTTT
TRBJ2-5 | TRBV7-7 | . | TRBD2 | CASSLSRLAGGQETQYF | TGTGCTAGCAGCTTATCGAGGCTAGCGGGGGGACAAGAGACCCAGTACTTC
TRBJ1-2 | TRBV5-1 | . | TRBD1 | CASSPGTAIANYGYTF | TGCGCCAGCAGCCCCGGGACAGCGATAGCTAACTATGGCTACACCTTC
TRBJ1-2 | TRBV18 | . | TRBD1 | CASSPPGTGSNYGYTF | TGTGCCAGCTCACCACCCGGGACAGGGTCGAACTATGGCTACACCTTC
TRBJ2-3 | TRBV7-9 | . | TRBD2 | CASSFRSGHTDTQYF | TGTGCCAGCAGCTTCCGTAGCGGGCACACAGATACGCAGTATTTT
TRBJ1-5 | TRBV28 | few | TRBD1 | CASSGAPGQGTYSNQPQHF | TGTGCCAGCAGTGGGGCTCCGGGACAGGGGACCTATAGCAATCAGCCCCAGCATTTT
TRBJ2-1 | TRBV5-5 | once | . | CASSLSYNEQFF | TGTGCCAGCAGCTTGTCTTACAATGAGCAGTTCTTC
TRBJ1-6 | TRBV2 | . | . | CASTVSRGPNSPLHF | TGTGCCAGCACAGTTTCCCGAGGCCCTAATTCACCCCTCCACTTT